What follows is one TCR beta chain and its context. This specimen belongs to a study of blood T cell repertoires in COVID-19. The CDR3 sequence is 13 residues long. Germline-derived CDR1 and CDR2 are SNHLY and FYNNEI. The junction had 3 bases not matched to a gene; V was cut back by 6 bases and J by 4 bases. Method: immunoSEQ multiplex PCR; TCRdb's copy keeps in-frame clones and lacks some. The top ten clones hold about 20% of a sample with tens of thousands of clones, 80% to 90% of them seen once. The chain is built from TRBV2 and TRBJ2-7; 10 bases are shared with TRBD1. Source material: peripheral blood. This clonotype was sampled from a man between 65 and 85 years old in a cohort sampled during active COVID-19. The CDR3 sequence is CASSRQGAYEQYF. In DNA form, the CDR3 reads TGTGCCAGCAGCCGACAGGGGGCGTACGAGCAGTACTTC.